This T cell receptor beta chain was documented in a study of vaccination and CD4 T cells after COVID-19. On the study more broadly: Median time from COVID diagnosis to post-COVID sampling was under 120 days (35 to 161). Findings and caveats of the study: Spike mono-reactive status applied to 304 of 307 vaccine-specific clones in convalescent patients.

The germline CDR1 and CDR2 sequences are SGHAT and FQNNGV. V gave up 3 bases and J gave up 7 bases, with 10 bases separating them. The CDR3 has 13 amino acids. This clonotype occurred a few times. Its specificity is unknown. The treatment here: 10-day PBMC culture with coronavirus spike peptide pools or control peptides (ViraFEST assay). Collection of the unexposed donor's CD4+ T cells took place before the COVID-19 pandemic (2011-2018). ViraFEST used peptide pools to expand antigen-specific T cells, then sequenced TCRs. Unexposed-donor CD4+ T cells were probed with SARS-CoV-2 S/N and four cold-coronavirus spikes, cells permitting. Scientists ran DNA taken from cultured CD4+ T cells through the Oncomine TCR Beta short-read assay for sequencing. From CD4+ T cells that had been cultured, genomic DNA was extracted. TCRdb re-derived calls from the PCR reads in MiXCR, one entry per CDR3 protein. The table records over 9,000 distinct CDR3 sequences, more than 35% of them present only once.

Sequencing input: CD4+ T cells from blood, cultured in vitro. The genes are TRBV11-2 and TRBJ1-5; D gene ambiguous. This sequence was found in a human donor in good health. The DNA for the CDR3 is TGTGCCAGCAGCTTCGGCGGTGGCCAGCCCCAGCATTTT. Translating gives CASSFGGGQPQHF.